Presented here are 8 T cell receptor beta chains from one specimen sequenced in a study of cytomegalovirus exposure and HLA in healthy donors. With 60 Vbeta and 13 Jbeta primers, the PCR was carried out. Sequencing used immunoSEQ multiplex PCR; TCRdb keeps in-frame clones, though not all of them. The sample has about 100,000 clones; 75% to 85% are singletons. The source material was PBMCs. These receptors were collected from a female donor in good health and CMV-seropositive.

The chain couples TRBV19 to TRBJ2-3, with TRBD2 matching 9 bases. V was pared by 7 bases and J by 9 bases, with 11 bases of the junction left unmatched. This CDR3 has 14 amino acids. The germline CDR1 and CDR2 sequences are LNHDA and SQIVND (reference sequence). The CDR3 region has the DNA TGTGCCAGTACCAACAGGGCGGGGGGGGAGACGCAGTATTTT. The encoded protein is CASTNRAGGETQYF.

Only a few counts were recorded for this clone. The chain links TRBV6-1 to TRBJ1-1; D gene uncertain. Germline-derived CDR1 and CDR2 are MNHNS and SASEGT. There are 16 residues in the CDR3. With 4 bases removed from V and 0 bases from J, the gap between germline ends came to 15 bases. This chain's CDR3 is CASSVLGGSLNTEAFF. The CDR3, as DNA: TGTGCCAGCAGTGTACTCGGAGGATCCTTGAACACTGAAGCTTTCTTT.

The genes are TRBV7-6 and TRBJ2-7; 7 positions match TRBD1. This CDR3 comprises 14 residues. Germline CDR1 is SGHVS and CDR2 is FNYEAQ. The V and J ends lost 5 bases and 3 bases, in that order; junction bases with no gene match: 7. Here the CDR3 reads CASSLTQGHYEQYF. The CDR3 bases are TGTGCCAGCAGCCTTACACAGGGGCACTACGAGCAGTACTTC.

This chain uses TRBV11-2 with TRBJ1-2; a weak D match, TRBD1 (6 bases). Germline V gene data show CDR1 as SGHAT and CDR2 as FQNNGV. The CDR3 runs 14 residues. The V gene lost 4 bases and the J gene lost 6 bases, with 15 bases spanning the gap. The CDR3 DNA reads TGTGCCAGCAGCTCATCAGGGGTGTTCAATGGCTACACCTTC. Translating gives CASSSSGVFNGYTF.

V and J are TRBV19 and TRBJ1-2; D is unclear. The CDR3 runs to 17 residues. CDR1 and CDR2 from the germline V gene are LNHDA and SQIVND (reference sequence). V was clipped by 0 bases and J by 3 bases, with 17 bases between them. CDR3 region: CASSIERKSDRDYGYTF. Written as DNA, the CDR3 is TGTGCCAGTAGTATAGAACGCAAAAGTGATCGGGACTATGGCTACACCTTC.

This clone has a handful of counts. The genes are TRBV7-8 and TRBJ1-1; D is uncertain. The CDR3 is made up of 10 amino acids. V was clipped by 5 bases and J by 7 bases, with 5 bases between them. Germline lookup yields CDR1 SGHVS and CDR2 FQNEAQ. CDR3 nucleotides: TGTGCCAGCAGCCGTATTGAAGCTTTCTTT. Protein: CASSRIEAFF.

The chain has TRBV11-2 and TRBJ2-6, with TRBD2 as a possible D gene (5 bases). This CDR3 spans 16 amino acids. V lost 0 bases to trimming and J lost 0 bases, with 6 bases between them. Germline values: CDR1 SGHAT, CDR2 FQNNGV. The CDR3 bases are TGTGCCAGCAGCTTAGACGGGAACTCTGGGGCCAACGTCCTGACTTTC. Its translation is CASSLDGNSGANVLTF.

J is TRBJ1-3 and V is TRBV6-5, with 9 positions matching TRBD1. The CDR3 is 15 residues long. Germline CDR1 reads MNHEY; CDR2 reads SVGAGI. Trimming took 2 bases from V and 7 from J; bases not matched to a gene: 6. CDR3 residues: CASSYGDRARNTIYF. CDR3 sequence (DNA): TGTGCCAGCAGTTACGGGGACAGGGCGAGGAACACCATATATTTT.